The subject of this entry is one T cell receptor beta chain. What antigen it recognizes has not been identified. The sample holds no much larger clone one base away, and base qualities are not on file. Collaborating institutions collected whole blood in K2EDTA tubes following their own protocols. For TCRbeta analysis, collaborators shipped samples as frozen whole blood, isolated PBMCs, or DNA extracted from either of those sample types. These data originate in a study of blood T cell repertoires in COVID-19 (dated by TCRdb to 2020 to 2022). Background for the entire study: Samples covering the acute and convalescent phases of COVID-19 were provided by collaborators in the United States, Italy and Spain. The material from the prospective study consisted of cDNA or gDNA derived from T cells, B-cell-depleted T cells, or PBMCs. The repertoires were made available in a free public database intended to serve as a resource for research on the immune response to SARS-CoV-2. Samples were obtained from the ongoing ImmuneRACE study (first 160 participants) and from some 1,300 subjects provided by 6 global collaborators. Subjects who had been exposed to COVID-19, were actively infected with it, or had recovered from it provided the deeply sampled blood TCRbeta repertoires that made up the dataset. Sample metadata almost always included a de-identified subject ID, COVID-19 status, age in years and sex. Where available, HLA class I and class II types were obtained from metadata supplied by the sample provider rather than from assay-based typing.

Study-wide findings and limitations: How much clinical and demographic metadata was included differed by source and by participant, and the metadata was provided uncurated.

TCRbeta CDR3 regions were amplified from genomic DNA using the immunoSEQ Assay, a bias-controlled multiplex PCR. In the original analysis: Nucleated cell counts per sample were estimated from amplification of reference gene primers within the assay. To quantify the absolute abundance of each unique TCRbeta CDR3 rearrangement, sequence reads were collapsed and filtered. For each sample, productive Simpson clonality was calculated as the square root of Simpson's diversity index over productive rearrangements. The table was pulled from immuneACCESS by TCRdb, which kept in-frame rearrangements only. Such tables lose some clones; where checked, under half of the loss comes from unresolved V genes, and the rest has no known cause. V, J and clone size are those of that table, while D and trimming were read from the DNA. The sample has 130,000 or so clones on record, roughly four fifths of them singletons. Clones ranked in the top ten supply 9% to 14% of the sample.

The germline V gene provides CDR1 MDHEN and CDR2 SYDVKM. V is trimmed back by 9 bases and J by 1 base, and the junction contains 7 bases that no gene match accounts for. Taken from cysteine to phenylalanine, the CDR3 has 14 residues. Only CDR3 DNA is held: 42 bases, read in frame from base 1. This receptor chain uses TRBV28 and TRBJ2-5; 8 middle bases align to TRBD2. This clonotype was obtained from a human donor in a cohort sampled during active COVID-19. The sequencing sample was made of peripheral blood. The CDR3 loop reads CASSSGALQETQYF. The DNA is as follows: TGTGCCAGTAGTAGCGGGGCCCTCCAAGAGACCCAGTACTTC.